The clone carrying this T cell receptor beta chain occurred once. Primers used in a second PCR of roughly 6 to 11 cycles were a sample-barcoded 5' primer and a J-beta primer mix. A template-switch adaptor that had 12 random nucleotides put a tag on each cDNA molecule. TCRdb processed the 5' RACE reads anew with MiXCR; each CDR3 protein has one entry. The table includes approximately 800,000 distinct CDR3 sequences, about half detected once. This sample stems from a study of blood T cells in healthy people across ages. The sequenced material came from blood. The TCR sequence derives from a man of 80 years or more in good health.

For the CDR3, the DNA is TGCGCCAGCAGCCAAGATCTAGCCCCAAGAGGGTCTGGGGCCAACGTCCTGACTTTC. This sequence encodes CASSQDLAPRGSGANVLTF. The chain couples TRBV4-3 to TRBJ2-6; possibly TRBD2 for D (5 bases). V dropped 0 bases and J dropped 1 base, with 16 bases sitting between them. Germline lookup yields CDR1 LGHNA and CDR2 YSLEER. This CDR3 spans 19 amino acids.